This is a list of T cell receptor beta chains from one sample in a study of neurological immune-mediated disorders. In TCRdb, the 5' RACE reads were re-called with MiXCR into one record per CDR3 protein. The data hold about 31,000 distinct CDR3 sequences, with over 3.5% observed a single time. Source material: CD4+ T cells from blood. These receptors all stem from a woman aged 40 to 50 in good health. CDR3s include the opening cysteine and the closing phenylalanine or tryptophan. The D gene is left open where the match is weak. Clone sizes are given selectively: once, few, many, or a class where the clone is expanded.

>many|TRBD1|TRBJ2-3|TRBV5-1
CASSLRDRPTDTQYF
TGCGCCAGCAGCTTGCGGGACAGACCCACAGATACGCAGTATTTT
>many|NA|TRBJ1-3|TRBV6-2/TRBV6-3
CASGRGFSSGNTIYF
TGTGCCAGCGGGAGAGGATTTTCGTCTGGAAACACCATATATTTT
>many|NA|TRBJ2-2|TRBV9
CASSVGGASNTGELFF
TGTGCCAGCAGCGTAGGGGGGGCATCGAACACCGGGGAGCTGTTTTTT
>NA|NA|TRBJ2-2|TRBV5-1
CFSSLFPGVNTGELFF
TGCTTCAGCAGCTTGTTTCCGGGAGTGAACACCGGGGAGCTGTTTTTT
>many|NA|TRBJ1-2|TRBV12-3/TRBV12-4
CASSLEGSNYGYTF
TGTGCCAGCAGTTTAGAAGGGTCTAACTATGGCTACACCTTC
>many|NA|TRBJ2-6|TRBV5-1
CASSLAVRNSGANVLTF
TGCGCCAGCAGCTTGGCAGTCAGGAACTCTGGGGCCAACGTCCTGACTTTC
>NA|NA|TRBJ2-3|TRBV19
CASHQWGTDTQYF
TGTGCCAGTCATCAATGGGGGACAGATACGCAGTATTTT
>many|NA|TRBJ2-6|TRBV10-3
CAISPGPNFSGANVLTF
TGTGCCATCAGTCCGGGACCAAATTTCTCTGGGGCCAACGTCCTGACTTTC
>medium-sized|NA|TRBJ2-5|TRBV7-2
CASSLARQETQYF
TGTGCCAGCAGCTTAGCTAGGCAAGAGACCCAGTACTTC
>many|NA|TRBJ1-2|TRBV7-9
CASSPGDALLYGYTF
TGTGCCAGCAGCCCAGGGGATGCCCTACTTTATGGCTACACCTTC
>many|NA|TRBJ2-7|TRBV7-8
CASSLLRGYEQYF
TGTGCCAGCAGCTTACTCCGAGGGTACGAGCAGTACTTC
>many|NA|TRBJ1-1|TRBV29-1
CSVYGGTRVSTEAFF
TGCAGCGTGTATGGGGGAACCAGGGTATCCACTGAAGCTTTCTTT
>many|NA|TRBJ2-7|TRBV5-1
CASSLERITYEQYF
TGCGCCAGCAGCTTGGAACGGATTACCTACGAGCAGTACTTC
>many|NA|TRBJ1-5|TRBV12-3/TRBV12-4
CASSLALEGGRQPQHF
TGTGCCAGCAGTTTAGCGCTCGAGGGGGGCCGTCAGCCCCAGCATTTT
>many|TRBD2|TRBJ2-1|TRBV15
CATSSSGIPLYNEQFF
TGTGCCACCAGTTCTAGCGGGATCCCTCTTTACAATGAGCAGTTCTTC
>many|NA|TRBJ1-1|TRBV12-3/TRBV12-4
CASSRQANTEAFF
TGTGCCAGCAGCAGACAGGCGAACACTGAAGCTTTCTTT
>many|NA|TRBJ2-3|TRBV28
CASSPSGTRSSRTQYF
TGTGCCAGCAGTCCCTCCGGGACTCGGAGCTCTCGTACGCAGTATTTT
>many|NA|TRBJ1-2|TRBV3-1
CASSQGEVTEGRYGYTF
TGTGCCAGCAGCCAAGGGGAAGTGACAGAAGGTCGCTATGGCTACACCTTC
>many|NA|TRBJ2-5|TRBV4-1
CASSQDLLTRAGTQYF
TGCGCCAGCAGCCAAGATCTTTTGACGCGGGCGGGGACCCAGTACTTC
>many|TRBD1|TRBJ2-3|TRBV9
CASSATGTGHSDTQYF
TGTGCCAGCAGCGCTACCGGGACAGGACACAGTGATACGCAGTATTTT
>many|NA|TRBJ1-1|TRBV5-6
CASSRRIINTEAFF
TGTGCCAGCAGCCGACGAATTATCAACACTGAAGCTTTCTTT
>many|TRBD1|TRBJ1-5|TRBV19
CASRGQTNQPQHF
TGTGCCAGTAGGGGACAGACAAATCAGCCCCAGCATTTT
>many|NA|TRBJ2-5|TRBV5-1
CASSLGVGGMATQYF
TGCGCCAGCAGCTTGGGAGTCGGGGGTATGGCGACCCAGTACTTC
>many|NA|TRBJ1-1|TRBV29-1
CSAGGGLTEAFF
TGCAGCGCCGGAGGGGGGCTCACTGAAGCTTTCTTT
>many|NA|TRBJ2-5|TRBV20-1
CSAMSETQYF
TGCAGTGCTATGTCCGAGACCCAGTACTTC
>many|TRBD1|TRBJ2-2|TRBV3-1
CATETGGTDTGELFF
TGTGCCACCGAGACAGGGGGAACGGACACCGGGGAGCTGTTTTTT
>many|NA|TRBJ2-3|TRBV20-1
CSARPPGSDTQYF
TGCAGTGCTAGACCGCCAGGGTCAGATACGCAGTATTTT
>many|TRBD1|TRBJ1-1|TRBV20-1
CSAPRDSERGTEAFF
TGCAGTGCTCCCCGGGACAGCGAAAGGGGCACTGAAGCTTTCTTT
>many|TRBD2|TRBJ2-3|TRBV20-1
CSAESGGRKDTQYF
TGCAGTGCTGAAAGCGGGGGGCGGAAAGATACGCAGTATTTT
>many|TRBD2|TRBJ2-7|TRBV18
CASSPRLAGGRSYEQYF
TGTGCCAGCTCACCACGTCTAGCGGGGGGACGATCCTACGAGCAGTACTTC
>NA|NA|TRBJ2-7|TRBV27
CASSEGPDEQYF
TGTGCCAGCAGTGAGGGGCCAGACGAGCAGTACTTC
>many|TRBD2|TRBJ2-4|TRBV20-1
CSAQGLAGFSDIQYF
TGCAGTGCCCAAGGTTTAGCGGGATTTTCAGACATTCAGTACTTC
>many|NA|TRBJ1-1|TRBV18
CASSRDGTEAFF
TGTGCCAGCTCACGGGACGGCACTGAAGCTTTCTTT
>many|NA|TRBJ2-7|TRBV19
CASSIDVGQQPYF
TGTGCCAGTAGTATAGACGTAGGACAGCAACCGTACTTC
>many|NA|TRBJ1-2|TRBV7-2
CASSLTKDYGYTF
TGTGCCAGCAGCTTAACCAAGGACTATGGCTACACCTTC
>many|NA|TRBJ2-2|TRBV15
CATRPGNTGELFF
TGTGCCACCCGACCTGGGAACACCGGGGAGCTGTTTTTT
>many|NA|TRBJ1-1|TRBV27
CASSLPGMNTEAFF
TGTGCCAGCAGTTTACCGGGGATGAACACTGAAGCTTTCTTT
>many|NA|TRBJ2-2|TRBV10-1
CASKRGLGDTGELFF
TGCGCCAGCAAAAGAGGCTTAGGGGACACCGGGGAGCTGTTTTTT
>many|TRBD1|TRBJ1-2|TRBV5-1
CASSLRPGTGQEHNYGYTF
TGCGCCAGCAGCTTGAGGCCCGGGACAGGGCAAGAACATAACTATGGCTACACCTTC
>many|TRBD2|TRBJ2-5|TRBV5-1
CASSPGTSLETQYF
TGCGCCAGCAGCCCCGGGACTAGCTTGGAGACCCAGTACTTC
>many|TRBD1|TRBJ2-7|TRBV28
CASSFNLGQVSSYEQYF
TGTGCCAGCAGTTTTAATTTAGGACAGGTGTCCTCCTACGAGCAGTACTTC
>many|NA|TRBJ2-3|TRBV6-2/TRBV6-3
CASSSSAGSTDTQYF
TGTGCCAGCAGTTCCTCAGCGGGTAGCACAGATACGCAGTATTTT
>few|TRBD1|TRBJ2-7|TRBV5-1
CASSTRPGQGEQYF
TGCGCCAGCAGCACCAGACCGGGACAGGGGGAGCAGTACTTC
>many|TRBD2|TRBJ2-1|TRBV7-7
CASSLLPPRTSGSNNEQFF
TGTGCCAGCAGCTTACTCCCCCCCAGAACTAGCGGGAGTAACAATGAGCAGTTCTTC
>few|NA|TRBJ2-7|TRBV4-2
CASSQDQGSYEQYF
TGTGCCAGCAGCCAAGATCAGGGCTCCTACGAGCAGTACTTC
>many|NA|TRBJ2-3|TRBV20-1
CSAHRPPPSTDTQYF
TGCAGTGCGCACAGGCCACCCCCTAGCACAGATACGCAGTATTTT
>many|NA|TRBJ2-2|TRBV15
CATSRGAGANTGELFF
TGTGCCACCAGCAGAGGAGCGGGTGCGAACACCGGGGAGCTGTTTTTT
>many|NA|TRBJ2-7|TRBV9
CASSRDFYEQYF
TGTGCCAGCAGCAGGGACTTCTACGAGCAGTACTTC
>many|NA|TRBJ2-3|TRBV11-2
CASSVQGSDTQYF
TGTGCCAGCAGCGTCCAGGGGTCAGATACGCAGTATTTT
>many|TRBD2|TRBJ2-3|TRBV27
CASSLLAGFTDTQYF
TGTGCCAGCAGTTTACTAGCGGGATTCACAGATACGCAGTATTTT